These T cell receptor beta chains were read from a single sample in a study of long-term antiretroviral therapy in people with HIV. Generated by immunoSEQ multiplex PCR, the TCRdb table keeps only in-frame clones and is missing some. This sample has some 20,000 clones, with approximately 78% found just once. Sequenced material: unsorted PBMCs, taken at the start of antiretroviral therapy, before treatment. These receptors all come from a woman between 40 and 55 years old with HIV. The CDR3 runs from the conserved cysteine through the conserved F or W. D genes are given only for firm matches. A clone size is listed for some rows: how often the clone was seen (once, few, many), or a class if it is expanded.

>NA|TRBV4-1|TRBD2|TRBJ2-3
TGCGCCAGCAGCTTGACTAGCGGGGGCCCTGGCACAGATACGCAGTATTTT
CASSLTSGGPGTDTQYF
>NA|TRBV10-3|NA|TRBJ1-5
TGTGCCATCAGTGAGTCGGCGAATCAGCCCCAGCATTTT
CAISESANQPQHF
>NA|TRBV5-4|NA|TRBJ2-7
TGTGCCAGCAGTGAGGTACCGGGCGAATACGAGCAGTACTTC
CASSEVPGEYEQYF
>NA|TRBV7-9|TRBD2|TRBJ2-5
TGTGCCAGCAGCCCCTTCTCCACTAGCGGTGAACCGGGAAAGACCCAGTACTTC
CASSPFSTSGEPGKTQYF
>NA|TRBV2|NA|TRBJ2-4
TGTGCCAGCAGTGAAGGGGTGGGGGCCAAAAACATTCAGTACTTC
CASSEGVGAKNIQYF
>NA|TRBV6-5|NA|TRBJ2-5
TGTGCCAGCAGTTACTTGGCAGCGCAAGAGACCCAGTACTTC
CASSYLAAQETQYF
>NA|TRBV27|NA|TRBJ1-6
TGTGCCAGCAAGTTTATCGGTTCACCCCTCCACTTT
CASKFIGSPLHF
>NA|TRBV7-6|NA|TRBJ2-5
TGTGCCAGCAGCTTAGCCCAATGGAGGGGGGAGTCAGAGACCCAGTACTTC
CASSLAQWRGESETQYF
>NA|TRBV5-1|NA|TRBJ2-5
TGCGCCAGCAGCTCCCAAGTCCCGGGGACGGAGACCCAGTACTTC
CASSSQVPGTETQYF
>NA|TRBV28|NA|TRBJ2-7
TGTGCCAGCAGTTTTGGGCAGGGGCTTTACTACGAGCAGTACTTC
CASSFGQGLYYEQYF
>NA|TRBV11-3|TRBD1|TRBJ1-2
TGTGCCAGCAGCTTAGGTTGGGACAGGGAAGGTGGCTACACCTTC
CASSLGWDREGGYTF
>NA|TRBV4-3|NA|TRBJ1-1
TGCGCCAGCAGCCAAGGGACGGCGATGAGCACTGAAGCTTTCTTT
CASSQGTAMSTEAFF
>NA|TRBV4-1|NA|TRBJ1-5
TGCGCCAGCAGCCAAGATTTCGGACGGGGTCAGCCCCAGCATTTT
CASSQDFGRGQPQHF
>NA|TRBV5-4|TRBD2|TRBJ2-7
TGTGCCAGCAGCTCGGGGGGGCCCGCTAACGAGCAGTACTTC
CASSSGGPANEQYF
>NA|TRBV19|TRBD2|TRBJ2-2
TGTGCCAGTAGTACCCGGACTAGCGGGGTTGGGACCGGGGAGCTGTTTTTT
CASSTRTSGVGTGELFF
>NA|TRBV5-4|NA|TRBJ2-2
TGTGCCAGCAGCCGGGACGGAAACACCGGGGAGCTGTTTTTT
CASSRDGNTGELFF
>once|TRBV28|TRBD1|TRBJ1-4
TGTGCCAGCAGTTCTCCGGGACAGGGGAGGGAAAAACTGTTTTTT
CASSSPGQGREKLFF
>NA|TRBV7-2|NA|TRBJ2-4
TGTGCCAGCAGCTTATTAGGGGGGGGTCCTGCCAAAAACATTCAGTACTTC
CASSLLGGGPAKNIQYF
>NA|TRBV9|NA|TRBJ2-1
TGTGCCAGCAGCCCGGGGGTTAACTCCTACAATGAGCAGTTCTTC
CASSPGVNSYNEQFF
>NA|TRBV7-9|NA|TRBJ2-1
TGTGCCAGCAGCTTCTACAGGAGCAATGAGCAGTTCTTC
CASSFYRSNEQFF
>NA|TRBV18|NA|TRBJ1-5
TGTGCCAGCTCACCAGAAGGGGGGGATTGGCCCCAGCATTTT
CASSPEGGDWPQHF
>NA|TRBV27|NA|TRBJ2-7
TGTGCCAGCAGTTTAGCTGGTCAGGGTACCTACGAGCAGTACTTC
CASSLAGQGTYEQYF
>once|TRBV19|NA|TRBJ1-1
TGTGCCGCCGGGACACTCACTGAAGCTTTCTTT
CAAGTLTEAFF
>NA|TRBV4-3|TRBD2|TRBJ2-1
TGCGCCAGCAGCCAAGAAGGCGGGGGATCCTACAATGAGCAGTTCTTC
CASSQEGGGSYNEQFF
>NA|TRBV30|NA|TRBJ1-1
TGTGCCTGGGTCCCGTGGGTTGTCGGGAGTGAAGCTTTCTTT
CAWVPWVVGSEAFF
>NA|TRBV2|NA|TRBJ1-5
TGTGCCAGCAGTGAGGGGAGGGCTCAGCCCCAGCATTTT
CASSEGRAQPQHF
>NA|TRBV19|NA|TRBJ1-3
TGTGCCAGTAGTCCCTGGCTGGGGGGAGAGGACACCATATATTTT
CASSPWLGGEDTIYF
>NA|TRBV7-9|NA|TRBJ1-1
TGTGCCAGCAGCTCCTTACAGGGAACTGAAGCTTTCTTT
CASSSLQGTEAFF
>NA|TRBV27|NA|TRBJ1-2
TGTGCCAGCAGTCCTACGTTGGAGAGGGCTTTTCTCTATGGCTACACCTTC
CASSPTLERAFLYGYTF
>few|TRBV7-9|TRBD2|TRBJ2-2
TGTGCCAGCAGCCCAGGTCTAGCGGGGACCGGGGAGCTGTTTTTT
CASSPGLAGTGELFF
>few|TRBV11-3|NA|TRBJ2-7
TGTGCCAGCAGCGATCATCAGGGTTACGAGCAGTACTTC
CASSDHQGYEQYF
>NA|TRBV28|TRBD1|TRBJ1-1
TGTGCCAGCATCCTACAGGGGTGGGACACTGAAGCTTTCTTT
CASILQGWDTEAFF
>NA|TRBV7-8|NA|TRBJ1-4
TGTGCCAGCAGCTCAGGGCTTTCCTTTGAAAAACTGTTTTTT
CASSSGLSFEKLFF
>once|TRBV29-1|NA|TRBJ1-3
TGCAGCGTTGAAGTTGACAGAGGAAACACCATATATTTT
CSVEVDRGNTIYF
>NA|TRBV27|NA|TRBJ2-7
TGTGCCAGCAGTTCCCAGGGGACCCCCTACGAGCAGTACTTC
CASSSQGTPYEQYF
>NA|TRBV7-8|NA|TRBJ1-6
TGTGCCAGCAGCTACGACAGGAATTCACCCCTCCACTTT
CASSYDRNSPLHF
>NA|TRBV19|NA|TRBJ1-6
TGTGCCAGTAGAGCAACAGGGACTTATAATTCACCCCTCCACTTT
CASRATGTYNSPLHF
>NA|TRBV5-1|NA|TRBJ1-2
TGCGCCAGCAGCCTTACAGGGTCCGATGGCTACACCTTC
CASSLTGSDGYTF
>once|TRBV19|NA|TRBJ2-5
TGTGCCAGTAGTAGCCACAGCCAAGAGACCCAGTACTTC
CASSSHSQETQYF